A selection of T cell receptor beta chains follows, all from one sample in a study of OX40 agonist ivuxolimab in advanced cancers. The protocol was immunoSEQ multiplex PCR, while the TCRdb copy is restricted to in-frame clones and leaves out a portion. The table lists 100,000 to 120,000 clones, roughly 90% of them singletons. Sequenced material: CD4+ or CD8+ T cells sorted from blood, taken in a trial of the OX40 agonist ivuxolimab. These receptors were collected from an adult with an advanced solid tumor such as melanoma, head and neck, liver or kidney cancer. Both conserved end residues are part of each CDR3. Fields, in order: V gene, D gene, J gene, clone size, CDR3 protein, CDR3 DNA. D genes are given only for firm matches. A row's size may be missing; if present it is once, few, many or a size class.

v_call: TRBV2
d_call: TRBD1
j_call: TRBJ2-1
clone_size: NA
cdr3_aa: CASSLQGELSDEQFF
cdr3_nt: TGTGCCAGCAGTCTTCAGGGGGAGCTTTCGGATGAGCAGTTCTTC

v_call: TRBV4-3
d_call: NA
j_call: TRBJ1-2
clone_size: few
cdr3_aa: CASSQSLRAYGYTF
cdr3_nt: TGCGCCAGCAGCCAATCCTTACGGGCCTATGGCTACACCTTC

v_call: TRBV13
d_call: NA
j_call: TRBJ1-6
clone_size: NA
cdr3_aa: CASRIGSNSPLHF
cdr3_nt: TGTGCCAGCAGGATCGGGTCTAATTCACCCCTCCACTTT

v_call: TRBV10-1
d_call: NA
j_call: TRBJ2-6
clone_size: NA
cdr3_aa: CASSEARLPPSSNVLTF
cdr3_nt: TGCGCCAGCAGTGAGGCCAGGTTGCCTCCAAGCTCCAACGTCCTGACTTTC

v_call: TRBV29-1
d_call: NA
j_call: TRBJ1-1
clone_size: NA
cdr3_aa: CSGTTGNTEAFF
cdr3_nt: TGCAGCGGGACGACAGGTAACACTGAAGCTTTCTTT

v_call: TRBV19
d_call: TRBD1
j_call: TRBJ1-1
clone_size: NA
cdr3_aa: CASRTTGGGITEAFF
cdr3_nt: TGTGCCAGTAGAACGACAGGGGGAGGTATCACTGAAGCTTTCTTT

v_call: TRBV21-1
d_call: NA
j_call: TRBJ1-1
clone_size: NA
cdr3_aa: CASSKVGGRTEAFF
cdr3_nt: TGTGCCAGCAGCAAAGTGGGAGGACGGACTGAAGCTTTCTTT

v_call: TRBV18
d_call: TRBD1
j_call: TRBJ2-7
clone_size: NA
cdr3_aa: CASSPIRDRASYEQYF
cdr3_nt: TGTGCCAGCTCACCGATCCGGGACAGGGCTTCCTACGAGCAGTACTTC

v_call: TRBV12-5
d_call: NA
j_call: TRBJ1-5
clone_size: NA
cdr3_aa: CASGLVWGAAGNQPQHF
cdr3_nt: TGTGCTAGTGGTTTGGTCTGGGGGGCGGCGGGCAATCAGCCCCAGCATTTT

v_call: TRBV20-1
d_call: NA
j_call: TRBJ1-1
clone_size: NA
cdr3_aa: CSGQMNTEAFF
cdr3_nt: TGCAGTGGCCAGATGAACACTGAAGCTTTCTTT

v_call: TRBV28
d_call: TRBD2
j_call: TRBJ2-5
clone_size: NA
cdr3_aa: CASSSRGGGFLETQYF
cdr3_nt: TGTGCCAGCAGTTCCCGGGGGGGAGGGTTTTTGGAGACCCAGTACTTC

v_call: TRBV27
d_call: NA
j_call: TRBJ1-5
clone_size: once
cdr3_aa: CASKPNGAAKPQHF
cdr3_nt: TGTGCCAGCAAACCAAATGGGGCCGCGAAGCCCCAGCATTTT

v_call: TRBV7-2
d_call: NA
j_call: TRBJ1-4
clone_size: NA
cdr3_aa: CASSPSSSTEEKLFF
cdr3_nt: TGTGCCAGCAGCCCCTCCTCGAGTACCGAGGAAAAACTGTTTTTT

v_call: TRBV19
d_call: TRBD1
j_call: TRBJ2-1
clone_size: NA
cdr3_aa: CASSIEGQGVYNEQFF
cdr3_nt: TGTGCCAGTAGTATAGAGGGACAGGGGGTCTACAATGAGCAGTTCTTC

v_call: TRBV5-6
d_call: NA
j_call: TRBJ2-3
clone_size: few
cdr3_aa: CASSPQGSTDTQYF
cdr3_nt: TGTGCCAGCAGCCCACAGGGAAGCACAGATACGCAGTATTTT

v_call: TRBV9
d_call: NA
j_call: TRBJ2-7
clone_size: NA
cdr3_aa: CASSVAVGKGYEQYF
cdr3_nt: TGTGCCAGCAGCGTAGCTGTAGGGAAAGGCTACGAGCAGTACTTC

v_call: TRBV30
d_call: NA
j_call: TRBJ2-1
clone_size: NA
cdr3_aa: CAWSVQVGEYNEQFF
cdr3_nt: TGTGCCTGGAGTGTACAAGTAGGGGAGTACAATGAGCAGTTCTTC

v_call: TRBV6-6
d_call: NA
j_call: TRBJ1-4
clone_size: once
cdr3_aa: CASSFTGTSTNEKLFF
cdr3_nt: TGTGCCAGCAGCTTCACCGGGACTTCAACTAATGAAAAACTGTTTTTT

v_call: TRBV9
d_call: TRBD2
j_call: TRBJ2-7
clone_size: NA
cdr3_aa: CASSPRSLAGGRYEQYF
cdr3_nt: TGTGCCAGCAGCCCACGCTCACTAGCGGGAGGACGTTACGAGCAGTACTTC

v_call: TRBV4-3
d_call: NA
j_call: TRBJ1-2
clone_size: NA
cdr3_aa: CASSQLGRSYGYTF
cdr3_nt: TGCGCCAGCAGCCAACTGGGGCGTAGCTATGGCTACACCTTC

v_call: TRBV21-1
d_call: NA
j_call: TRBJ1-3
clone_size: NA
cdr3_aa: CASSKKYFIKSDGRTGNTIYF
cdr3_nt: TGTGCCAGCAGCAAAAAATATTTTATAAAGAGCGACGGGAGAACTGGAAACACCATATATTTT

v_call: TRBV11-2
d_call: TRBD1
j_call: TRBJ2-2
clone_size: NA
cdr3_aa: CASSPKGQANTGELFF
cdr3_nt: TGTGCCAGCAGCCCGAAGGGACAGGCGAACACCGGGGAGCTGTTTTTT

v_call: TRBV10-3
d_call: NA
j_call: TRBJ1-1
clone_size: few
cdr3_aa: CAISEEGDGTEAFF
cdr3_nt: TGTGCCATCAGTGAGGAGGGGGACGGGACTGAAGCTTTCTTT

v_call: TRBV2
d_call: NA
j_call: TRBJ1-3
clone_size: NA
cdr3_aa: CASSAGLFSGNTIYF
cdr3_nt: TGTGCCAGCAGTGCGGGGCTTTTCTCTGGAAACACCATATATTTT

v_call: TRBV19
d_call: NA
j_call: TRBJ1-2
clone_size: NA
cdr3_aa: CASSINANYGYTF
cdr3_nt: TGTGCCAGTAGTATAAACGCTAACTATGGCTACACCTTC

v_call: TRBV5-1
d_call: NA
j_call: TRBJ2-1
clone_size: once
cdr3_aa: CASSLASTSYNEQFF
cdr3_nt: TGCGCCAGCAGCTTGGCCAGCACATCCTACAATGAGCAGTTCTTC

v_call: TRBV9
d_call: NA
j_call: TRBJ2-5
clone_size: NA
cdr3_aa: CASSVRPSTGKETQYF
cdr3_nt: TGTGCCAGCAGCGTTCGACCCTCGACAGGCAAAGAGACCCAGTACTTC

v_call: TRBV4-1
d_call: TRBD2
j_call: TRBJ2-1
clone_size: NA
cdr3_aa: CASSQITGRANEQFF
cdr3_nt: TGCGCCAGCAGCCAAATTACCGGGAGGGCGAATGAGCAGTTCTTC

v_call: TRBV18
d_call: NA
j_call: TRBJ2-7
clone_size: NA
cdr3_aa: CASSPRGDEQYF
cdr3_nt: TGTGCCAGCTCACCACGAGGGGACGAGCAGTACTTC

v_call: TRBV21-1
d_call: NA
j_call: TRBJ2-3
clone_size: NA
cdr3_aa: CASSKLAGVSITQYF
cdr3_nt: TGTGCCAGCAGCAAGCTAGCGGGAGTATCGATTACGCAGTATTTT

v_call: TRBV25-1
d_call: NA
j_call: TRBJ1-1
clone_size: once
cdr3_aa: CASSESAEEAFF
cdr3_nt: TGTGCCAGCAGTGAGTCTGCAGAGGAAGCTTTCTTT

v_call: TRBV7-9
d_call: NA
j_call: TRBJ2-3
clone_size: NA
cdr3_aa: CASSLATGTLPDTQYF
cdr3_nt: TGTGCCAGCAGCTTAGCGACAGGAACCCTCCCGGATACGCAGTATTTT

v_call: TRBV6-1
d_call: NA
j_call: TRBJ1-3
clone_size: NA
cdr3_aa: CASRRDGVSGNTIYF
cdr3_nt: TGTGCCAGCAGGAGGGACGGGGTCTCTGGAAACACCATATATTTT

v_call: TRBV18
d_call: NA
j_call: TRBJ1-3
clone_size: NA
cdr3_aa: CASSQQSGNTIYF
cdr3_nt: TGTGCCAGCTCACAGCAATCCGGAAACACCATATATTTT

v_call: TRBV4-1
d_call: TRBD1
j_call: TRBJ2-1
clone_size: NA
cdr3_aa: CASSLIGVGQGNKQFF
cdr3_nt: TGCGCCAGCAGCCTAATTGGGGTGGGACAGGGGAATAAGCAGTTCTTC

v_call: TRBV6-1
d_call: TRBD1
j_call: TRBJ1-1
clone_size: NA
cdr3_aa: CASSKGTGRTEAFF
cdr3_nt: TGTGCCAGCAGTAAGGGGACAGGGCGGACTGAAGCTTTCTTT

v_call: TRBV19
d_call: NA
j_call: TRBJ1-3
clone_size: NA
cdr3_aa: CASSITKEPGNTIYF
cdr3_nt: TGTGCCAGTAGTATAACTAAGGAACCGGGAAACACCATATATTTT

v_call: TRBV30
d_call: NA
j_call: TRBJ1-6
clone_size: NA
cdr3_aa: CAWSPTRYNSPLHF
cdr3_nt: TGTGCCTGGAGTCCTACAAGATATAATTCACCCCTCCACTTT

v_call: TRBV5-4
d_call: TRBD2
j_call: TRBJ2-1
clone_size: NA
cdr3_aa: CASSLGGGTFYNEQFF
cdr3_nt: TGTGCCAGCAGCTTGGGCGGGGGTACCTTTTACAATGAGCAGTTCTTC

v_call: TRBV2
d_call: NA
j_call: TRBJ2-3
clone_size: NA
cdr3_aa: CASSVWGPSTDTQYF
cdr3_nt: TGTGCCAGCAGCGTCTGGGGGCCCAGCACAGATACGCAGTATTTT

v_call: TRBV6-5
d_call: NA
j_call: TRBJ1-2
clone_size: NA
cdr3_aa: CASSRQAAYGYTF
cdr3_nt: TGTGCCAGCAGCCGACAGGCGGCGTATGGCTACACCTTC

v_call: TRBV28
d_call: NA
j_call: TRBJ1-3
clone_size: NA
cdr3_aa: CAINRGSSGNTIYF
cdr3_nt: TGTGCCATTAATCGGGGGAGCTCTGGAAACACCATATATTTT

v_call: TRBV5-1
d_call: TRBD2
j_call: TRBJ2-3
clone_size: NA
cdr3_aa: CASSLVTTSGSLNTDTQYF
cdr3_nt: TGCGCCAGCAGCTTGGTTACTACTAGCGGGAGCCTAAACACAGATACGCAGTATTTT

v_call: TRBV4-1
d_call: NA
j_call: TRBJ2-7
clone_size: NA
cdr3_aa: CASSRGLTQESSYEQYF
cdr3_nt: TGCGCCAGCAGCCGAGGCCTTACACAGGAAAGCTCCTACGAGCAGTACTTC

v_call: TRBV28
d_call: NA
j_call: TRBJ1-4
clone_size: NA
cdr3_aa: CASSPREGRSEKLFF
cdr3_nt: TGTGCCAGCAGTCCCCGGGAGGGGCGGTCTGAAAAACTGTTTTTT

v_call: TRBV6-5
d_call: TRBD1
j_call: TRBJ1-1
clone_size: NA
cdr3_aa: CASSYSPGQAREAFF
cdr3_nt: TGTGCCAGCAGTTACTCTCCGGGACAGGCCCGTGAAGCTTTCTTT

v_call: TRBV7-9
d_call: NA
j_call: TRBJ2-1
clone_size: NA
cdr3_aa: CASSVLGTIGGNEQFF
cdr3_nt: TGTGCCAGCAGCGTCCTGGGGACCATCGGGGGAAATGAGCAGTTCTTC

v_call: TRBV30
d_call: TRBD1
j_call: TRBJ2-4
clone_size: NA
cdr3_aa: CAWSRDRGPPAKNIQYF
cdr3_nt: TGTGCCTGGAGCCGGGACAGGGGGCCCCCAGCCAAAAACATTCAGTACTTC

v_call: TRBV2
d_call: NA
j_call: TRBJ1-6
clone_size: NA
cdr3_aa: CASTNRESNSPLHF
cdr3_nt: TGTGCCAGCACCAACAGGGAGAGTAATTCACCCCTCCACTTT

v_call: TRBV18
d_call: TRBD2
j_call: TRBJ2-1
clone_size: once
cdr3_aa: CASSPPNSGRAHNEQFF
cdr3_nt: TGTGCCAGCTCACCACCGAACAGCGGGAGGGCCCACAATGAGCAGTTCTTC

v_call: TRBV30
d_call: NA
j_call: TRBJ1-4
clone_size: NA
cdr3_aa: CAWGLSGGKLFF
cdr3_nt: TGTGCCTGGGGCCTATCCGGGGGAAAACTGTTTTTT